A selection of T cell receptor beta chains follows, all from one sample in a study of T cells in Graves' hyperthyroidism and ophthalmopathy. From the multiplex PCR reads, TCRdb called clonotypes with MiXCR, one entry per CDR3 protein. This sample has about 840,000 distinct CDR3 sequences, with over 35% found just once. The sequenced sample was blood. The receptors stem from a man aged 18 to 30 with Graves' hyperthyroidism. CDR3s include the opening cysteine and the closing phenylalanine or tryptophan. Each record gives: CDR3 length, J gene, clone size, V gene, D gene, CDR3 protein, CDR3 DNA. A D gene is named only where the DNA matches it firmly. Clone size, where shown, is once, few, many, or a class for clones that have expanded.

10,TRBJ2-7,-,TRBV20-1,-,CSGILREQYF,TGCAGTGGGATTTTGCGGGAGCAGTACTTC
13,TRBJ1-4,many,TRBV29-1,TRBD1,CSVGTGLDEKLFF,TGCAGCGTTGGGACAGGGTTAGATGAAAAACTGTTTTTT
14,TRBJ2-2,-,TRBV12-5,TRBD1,CATLQGANTGELFF,TGTGCCACCCTCCAGGGGGCGAACACCGGGGAGCTGTTTTTT
13,TRBJ2-2,many,TRBV29-1,-,CSVPTDNTGELFF,TGCAGCGTCCCGACAGACAACACCGGGGAGCTGTTTTTT
16,TRBJ1-5,-,TRBV19,-,CASSQEAGSVNQPQHF,TGCGCCAGCAGCCAAGAGGCAGGGTCTGTCAATCAGCCCCAGCATTTT
13,TRBJ1-5,-,TRBV20-1,-,CSAKRGTNQPQHF,TGCAGTGCTAAGAGGGGGACCAATCAGCCCCAGCATTTT
15,TRBJ1-2,-,TRBV6-5,-,CASHSPPGIDYGYTF,TGTGCCAGCCATTCACCCCCAGGGATCGACTATGGCTACACCTTC
11,TRBJ2-7,many,TRBV2,-,CASSAPVGQYF,TGTGCCAGCAGTGCCCCCGTTGGGCAGTACTTC
15,TRBJ1-1,many,TRBV19,-,CASNYEGTVNTEAFF,TGTGCCAGTAACTACGAAGGGACGGTGAACACTGAAGCTTTCTTT
13,TRBJ2-7,-,TRBV14,-,CASSQAATYEQYF,TGTGCCAGCAGCCAAGCCGCTACATACGAGCAGTACTTC
13,TRBJ2-2,-,TRBV29-1,-,CSVVGGNTGELSW,TGCAGCGTTGTCGGTGGGAACACCGGGGAGCTGTCTTGG